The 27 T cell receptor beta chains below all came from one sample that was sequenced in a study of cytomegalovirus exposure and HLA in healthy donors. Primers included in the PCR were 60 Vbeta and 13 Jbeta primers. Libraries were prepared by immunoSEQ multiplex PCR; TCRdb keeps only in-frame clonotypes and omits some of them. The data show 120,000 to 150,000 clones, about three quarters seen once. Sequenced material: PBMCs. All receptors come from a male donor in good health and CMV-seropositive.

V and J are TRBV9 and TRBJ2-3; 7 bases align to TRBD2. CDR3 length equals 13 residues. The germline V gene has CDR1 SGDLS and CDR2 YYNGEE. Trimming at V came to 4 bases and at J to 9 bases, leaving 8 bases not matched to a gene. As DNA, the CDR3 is TGTGCCAGCAGCTTGGGGGGGGACTCAACGCAGTATTTT. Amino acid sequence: CASSLGGDSTQYF.

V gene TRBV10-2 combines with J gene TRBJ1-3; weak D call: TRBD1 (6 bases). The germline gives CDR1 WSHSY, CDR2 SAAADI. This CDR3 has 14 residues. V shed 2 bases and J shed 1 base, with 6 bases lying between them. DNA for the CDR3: TGCGCCAGCAGTGAGCAGGGGTCTGGAAACACCATATATTTT. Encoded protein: CASSEQGSGNTIYF.

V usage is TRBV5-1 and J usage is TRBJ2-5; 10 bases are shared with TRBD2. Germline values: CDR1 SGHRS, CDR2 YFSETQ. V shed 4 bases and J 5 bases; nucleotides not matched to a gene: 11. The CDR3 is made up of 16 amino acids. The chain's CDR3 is CASSGGLATRGETQYF. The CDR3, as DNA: TGCGCCAGCAGCGGGGGACTAGCGACCCGAGGGGAGACCCAGTACTTC.

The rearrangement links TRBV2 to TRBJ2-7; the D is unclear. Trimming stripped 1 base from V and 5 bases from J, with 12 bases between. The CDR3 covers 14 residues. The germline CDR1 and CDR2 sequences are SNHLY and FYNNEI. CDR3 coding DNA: TGTGCCAGCAGTGAAGGTGCAGGTTACAACGAGCAGTACTTC. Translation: CASSEGAGYNEQYF.

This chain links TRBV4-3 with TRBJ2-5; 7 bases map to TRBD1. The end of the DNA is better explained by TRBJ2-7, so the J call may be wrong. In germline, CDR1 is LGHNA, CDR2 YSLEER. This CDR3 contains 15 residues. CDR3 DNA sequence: TGCGCCAGCAGCCAAGATAGGACAGGCTCCTACGAGCAGTACTTC. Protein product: CASSQDRTGSYEQYF.

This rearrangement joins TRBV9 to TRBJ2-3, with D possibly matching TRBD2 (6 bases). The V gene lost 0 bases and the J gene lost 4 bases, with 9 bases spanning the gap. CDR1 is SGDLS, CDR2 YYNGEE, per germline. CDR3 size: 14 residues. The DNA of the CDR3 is TGTGCCAGCAGCGTAGGGGCGGGGCCAGATACGCAGTATTTT. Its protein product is CASSVGAGPDTQYF.

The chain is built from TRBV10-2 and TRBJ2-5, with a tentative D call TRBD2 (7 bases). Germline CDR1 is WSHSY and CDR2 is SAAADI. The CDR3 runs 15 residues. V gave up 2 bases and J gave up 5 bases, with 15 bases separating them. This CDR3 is CASSERRGAGETQYF. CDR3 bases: TGCGCCAGCAGTGAGCGTCGGGGGGCGGGGGAGACCCAGTACTTC.

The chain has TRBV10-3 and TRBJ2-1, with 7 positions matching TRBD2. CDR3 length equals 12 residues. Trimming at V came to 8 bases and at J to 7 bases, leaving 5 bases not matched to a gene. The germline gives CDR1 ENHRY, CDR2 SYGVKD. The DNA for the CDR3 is TGTGCCATCGGGGGGGGTAAAAATGAGCAGTTCTTC. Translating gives CAIGGGKNEQFF.

The CDR3 is CASSIETSGRAEMYEQFF. DNA of the CDR3: TGTGCCAGTAGTATAGAAACTAGCGGGAGGGCCGAGATGTATGAGCAGTTCTTC. The chain has TRBV19 and TRBJ2-1; 13 nucleotides agree with TRBD2. CDR1 and CDR2 (germline): LNHDA, SQIVND (reference sequence). The CDR3 runs to 18 residues. J gave up 8 bases and V 0 bases, and 10 bases lay outside the gene matches.

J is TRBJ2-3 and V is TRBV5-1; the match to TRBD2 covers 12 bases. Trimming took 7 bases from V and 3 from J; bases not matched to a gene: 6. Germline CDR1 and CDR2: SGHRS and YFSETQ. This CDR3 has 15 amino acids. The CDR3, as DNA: TGCGCCAGCGGGCTAGCGGGAGGGATGACAGATACGCAGTATTTT. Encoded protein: CASGLAGGMTDTQYF.

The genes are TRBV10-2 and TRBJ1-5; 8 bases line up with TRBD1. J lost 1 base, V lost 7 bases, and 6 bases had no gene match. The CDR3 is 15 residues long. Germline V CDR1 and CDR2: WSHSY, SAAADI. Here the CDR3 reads CASNPAGGSNQPQHF. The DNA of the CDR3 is TGCGCCAGCAACCCAGCAGGGGGCAGCAATCAGCCCCAGCATTTT.

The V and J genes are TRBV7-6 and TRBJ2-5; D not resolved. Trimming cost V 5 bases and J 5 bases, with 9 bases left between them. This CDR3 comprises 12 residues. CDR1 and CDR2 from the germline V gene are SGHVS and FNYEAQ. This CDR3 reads CASSRVRETQYF. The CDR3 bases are TGTGCCAGCAGCCGAGTCCGGGAGACCCAGTACTTC. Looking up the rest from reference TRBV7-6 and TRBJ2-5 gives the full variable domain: GAGVSQSPRYKVTKRGQDVALRCDPISGHVSLYWYRQALGQGPEFLTYFNYEAQQDKSGLPNDRFSAERPEGSISTLTIQRTEQRDSAMYRCASSRVRETQYFGPGTRLLVL.

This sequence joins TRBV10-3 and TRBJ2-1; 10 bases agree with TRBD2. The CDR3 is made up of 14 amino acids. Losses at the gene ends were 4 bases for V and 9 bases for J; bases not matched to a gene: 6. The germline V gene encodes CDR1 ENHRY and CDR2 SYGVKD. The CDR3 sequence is CAISGTGLASEQFF. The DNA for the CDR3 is TGTGCCATCAGTGGTACGGGACTAGCGAGTGAGCAGTTCTTC.

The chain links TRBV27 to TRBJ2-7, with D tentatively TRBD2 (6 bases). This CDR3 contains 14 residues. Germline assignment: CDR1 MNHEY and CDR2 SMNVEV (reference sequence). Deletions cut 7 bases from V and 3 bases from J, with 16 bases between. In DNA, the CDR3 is TGTGCCAGCACCACCTCTGTGGGGGGCTACGAGCAGTACTTC. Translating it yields CASTTSVGGYEQYF.

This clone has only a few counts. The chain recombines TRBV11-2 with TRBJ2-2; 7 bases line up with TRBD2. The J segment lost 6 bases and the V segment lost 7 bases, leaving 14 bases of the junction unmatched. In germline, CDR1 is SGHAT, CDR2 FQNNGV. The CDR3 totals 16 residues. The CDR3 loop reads CASNRPAGTSAGELFF. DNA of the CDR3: TGTGCCAGCAATCGTCCAGCGGGAACTTCGGCCGGGGAGCTGTTTTTT.

CDR3 DNA: TGTGCCAGCAGCTTGGATGTACAGGGGGCGTTAGATACGCAGTATTTT. It codes for CASSLDVQGALDTQYF. The rearrangement uses TRBV5-6 and TRBJ2-3, with 9 bases that match TRBD1. V was clipped by 0 bases and J by 5 bases; unmatched bases: 7. The length of the CDR3 is 16 residues. Looked up from germline, CDR1 is SGHDT and CDR2 is YYEEEE.

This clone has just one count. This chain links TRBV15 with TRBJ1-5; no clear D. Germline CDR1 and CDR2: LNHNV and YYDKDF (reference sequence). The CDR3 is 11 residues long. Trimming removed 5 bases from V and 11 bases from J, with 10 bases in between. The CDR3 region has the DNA TGTGCCACCAGCGGATCCGGGACCCAGCATTTT. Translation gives CATSGSGTQHF.

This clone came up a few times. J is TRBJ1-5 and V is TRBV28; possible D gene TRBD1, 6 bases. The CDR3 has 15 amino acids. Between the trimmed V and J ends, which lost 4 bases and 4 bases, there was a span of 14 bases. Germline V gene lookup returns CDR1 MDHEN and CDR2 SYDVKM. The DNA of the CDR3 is TGTGCCAGCAGTTCTGGACAGTCAATGAATCAGCCCCAGCATTTT. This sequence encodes CASSSGQSMNQPQHF.

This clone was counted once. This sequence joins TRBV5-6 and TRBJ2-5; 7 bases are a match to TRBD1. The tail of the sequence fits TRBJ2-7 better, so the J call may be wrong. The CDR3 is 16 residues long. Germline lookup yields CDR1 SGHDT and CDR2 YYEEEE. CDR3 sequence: CASSLKQGSSSYEQYF. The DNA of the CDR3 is TGTGCCAGCAGCCTCAAACAGGGGTCGAGCTCCTACGAGCAGTACTTC.

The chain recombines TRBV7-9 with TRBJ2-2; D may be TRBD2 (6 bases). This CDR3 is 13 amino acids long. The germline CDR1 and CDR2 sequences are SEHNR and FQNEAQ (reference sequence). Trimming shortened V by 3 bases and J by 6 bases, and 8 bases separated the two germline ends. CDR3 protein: CASSFGGAGELFF. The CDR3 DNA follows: TGTGCCAGCAGCTTCGGGGGTGCCGGGGAGCTGTTTTTT.

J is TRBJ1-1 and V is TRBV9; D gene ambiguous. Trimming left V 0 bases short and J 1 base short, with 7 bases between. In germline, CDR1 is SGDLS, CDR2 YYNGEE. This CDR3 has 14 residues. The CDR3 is CASSVVPGNTEAFF. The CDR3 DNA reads TGTGCCAGCAGCGTAGTTCCGGGGAACACTGAAGCTTTCTTT.

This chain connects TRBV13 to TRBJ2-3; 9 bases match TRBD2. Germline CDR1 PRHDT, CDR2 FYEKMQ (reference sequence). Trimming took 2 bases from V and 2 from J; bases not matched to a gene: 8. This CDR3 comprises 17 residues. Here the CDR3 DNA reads TGTGCCAGCAGCTTATTCCTAGCGGGGAAACTCACAGATACGCAGTATTTT. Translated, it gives CASSLFLAGKLTDTQYF. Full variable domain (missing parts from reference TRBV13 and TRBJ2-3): AAGVIQSPRHLIKEKRETATLKCYPIPRHDTVYWYQQGPGQDPQFLISFYEKMQSDKGSIPDRFSAQQFSDYHSELNMSSLELGDSALYFCASSLFLAGKLTDTQYFGPGTRLTVL.

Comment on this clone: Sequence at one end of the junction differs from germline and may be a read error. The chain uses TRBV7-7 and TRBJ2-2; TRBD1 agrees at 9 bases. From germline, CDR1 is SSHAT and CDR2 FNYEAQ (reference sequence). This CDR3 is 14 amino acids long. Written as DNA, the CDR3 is TGTGCTAGCAGCAAGGACAGGGGATCCGGGGAGCTGTTTTTT. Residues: CASSKDRGSGELFF.

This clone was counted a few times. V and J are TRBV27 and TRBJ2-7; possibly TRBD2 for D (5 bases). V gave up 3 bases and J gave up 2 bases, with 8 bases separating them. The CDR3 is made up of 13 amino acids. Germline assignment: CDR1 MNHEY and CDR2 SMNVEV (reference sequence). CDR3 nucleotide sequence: TGTGCCAGCAGTTTCGCGGGTACCTACGAGCAGTACTTC. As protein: CASSFAGTYEQYF.

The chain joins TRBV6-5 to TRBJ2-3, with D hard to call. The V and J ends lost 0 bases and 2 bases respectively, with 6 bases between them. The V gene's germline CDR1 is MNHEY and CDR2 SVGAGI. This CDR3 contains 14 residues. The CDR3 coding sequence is TGTGCCAGCAGTTACTCGACAAACACAGATACGCAGTATTTT. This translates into CASSYSTNTDTQYF.

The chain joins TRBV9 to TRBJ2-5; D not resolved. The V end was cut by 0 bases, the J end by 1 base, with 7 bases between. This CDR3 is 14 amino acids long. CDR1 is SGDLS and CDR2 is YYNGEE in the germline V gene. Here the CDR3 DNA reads TGTGCCAGCAGCGTAGATGAGATCCAAGAGACCCAGTACTTC. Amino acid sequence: CASSVDEIQETQYF.

The CDR3 protein is CASSLVGGTNSPLHF. CDR3 in DNA: TGTGCCAGCAGCTTAGTCGGGGGGACTAATTCACCCCTCCACTTT. The chain links TRBV11-2 to TRBJ1-6, with a weak D call TRBD1 (5 bases). The CDR3 runs 15 residues. The V end lost 1 base, the J end lost 6 bases, and 10 bases lay between the germline ends. Germline values: CDR1 SGHAT, CDR2 FQNNGV.